This T cell receptor (beta chain) was sequenced in a study of cytomegalovirus exposure and HLA in healthy donors. Regarding the study as a whole: The CMV antigen specificity of three CMV-associated chains was confirmed through in vitro analysis.

About this clone itself: As yet, its antigen is unknown.

A multiplex PCR was run with 60 Vbeta primers and 13 Jbeta primers. Assay: immunoSEQ multiplex PCR; the TCRdb copy retains only in-frame clones and omits some. The sample holds about 170,000 clones, about three quarters seen once. V gave up 5 bases and J gave up 4 bases; unmatched junction bases: 7. CDR3 length: 15 amino acids. Germline-derived CDR1 and CDR2 are MRHNA and SNTAGT. This receptor was obtained from a female donor in good health and CMV-seronegative. The J gene is TRBJ1-2, the V gene TRBV6-4; TRBD1 matches at 10 bases. Sequencing input: PBMCs. CDR3 sequence reads: CASSQTGTGVYGYTF. The DNA of the CDR3 is TGTGCCAGCAGTCAGACCGGGACAGGGGTCTATGGCTACACCTTC.